The subject of this entry is one TCR beta chain. Its antigen is currently unknown. Primers used in a second PCR of roughly 6 to 12 cycles were a sample-barcoded 5' primer and a J-beta primer mix. TCRdb reprocessed the 5' RACE reads via MiXCR and lists one record per CDR3 protein. There are under 2 million distinct CDR3 sequences in the sample; 30% to 40% occur only once, and about 11% lies in the top ten. These data come from a study of blood T cells in healthy people across ages. Study overall: Capture by template switching was about one barcoded beta molecule per two T cells.

Whole-study results and caveats: The fall in TCR beta diversity per million T cells was roughly linear with age.

Collection of 8.5 to 10 milliliters of peripheral blood was performed for each donor. This CDR3 contains 18 residues. Looked up from germline, CDR1 is SGHDN and CDR2 is FVKESK. V lost 4 bases, J lost 2 bases, and 20 bases lay in between. This TCR was recovered from a woman in her thirties in good health. V usage is TRBV14 and J usage is TRBJ2-2; possibly TRBD1 for D (5 bases). Sequenced input: blood. The CDR3 coding sequence is TGTGCCAGCAGCCGATGGACCCAGGACAACCGTAACACCGGGGAGCTGTTTTTT. Its translation: CASSRWTQDNRNTGELFF.